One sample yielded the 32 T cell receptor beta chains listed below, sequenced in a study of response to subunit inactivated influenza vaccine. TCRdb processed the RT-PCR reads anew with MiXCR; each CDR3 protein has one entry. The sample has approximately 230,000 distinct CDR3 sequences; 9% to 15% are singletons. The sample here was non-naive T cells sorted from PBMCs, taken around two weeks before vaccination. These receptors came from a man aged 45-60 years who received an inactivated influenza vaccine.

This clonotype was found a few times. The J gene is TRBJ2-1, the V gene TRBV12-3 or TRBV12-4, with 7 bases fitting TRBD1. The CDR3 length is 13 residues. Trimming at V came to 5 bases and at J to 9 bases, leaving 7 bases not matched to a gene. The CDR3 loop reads CASSMTGSGEQFF. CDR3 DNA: TGTGCCAGCAGTATGACAGGGAGCGGTGAGCAGTTCTTC.

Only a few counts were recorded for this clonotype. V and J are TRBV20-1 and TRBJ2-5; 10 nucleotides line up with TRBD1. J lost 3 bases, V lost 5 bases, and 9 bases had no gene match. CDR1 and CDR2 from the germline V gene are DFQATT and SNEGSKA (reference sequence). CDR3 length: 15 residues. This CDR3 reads CSAQRRDRGEETQYF. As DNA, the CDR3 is TGCAGTGCTCAACGCCGGGACAGGGGCGAAGAGACCCAGTACTTC.

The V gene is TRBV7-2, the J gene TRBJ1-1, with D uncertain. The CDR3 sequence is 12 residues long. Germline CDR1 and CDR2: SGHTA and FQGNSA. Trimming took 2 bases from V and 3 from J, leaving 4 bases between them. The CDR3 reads CASSLMDTEAFF. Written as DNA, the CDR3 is TGTGCCAGCAGCTTAATGGACACTGAAGCTTTCTTT.

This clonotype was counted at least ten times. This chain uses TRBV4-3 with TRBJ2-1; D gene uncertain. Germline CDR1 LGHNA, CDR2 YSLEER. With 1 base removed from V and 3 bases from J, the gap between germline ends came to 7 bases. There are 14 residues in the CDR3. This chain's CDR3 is CASSQVHGYNEQFF. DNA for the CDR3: TGCGCCAGCAGCCAAGTACACGGCTACAATGAGCAGTTCTTC.

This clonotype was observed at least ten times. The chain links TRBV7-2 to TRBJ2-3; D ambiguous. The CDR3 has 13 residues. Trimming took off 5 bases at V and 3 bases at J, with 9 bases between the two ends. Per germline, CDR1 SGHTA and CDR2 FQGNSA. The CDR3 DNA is TGTGCCAGCAGCCGCATCCGGACAGATACGCAGTATTTT. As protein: CASSRIRTDTQYF. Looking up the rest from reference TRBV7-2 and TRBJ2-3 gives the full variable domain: GAGVSQSPSNKVTEKGKDVELRCDPISGHTALYWYRQSLGQGLEFLIYFQGNSAPDKSGLPSDRFSAERTGGSVSTLTIQRTQQEDSAVYLCASSRIRTDTQYFGPGTRLTVL.

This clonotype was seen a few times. The CDR3 region is CASSAGEVAEAFF. The CDR3 DNA reads as TGTGCCAGCAGCGCAGGGGAGGTGGCTGAAGCTTTCTTT. The chain carries TRBV7-8 and TRBJ1-1; tentatively, D is TRBD1 (6 bases). This CDR3 region has 13 residues. Germline CDR1 reads SGHVS; CDR2 reads FQNEAQ. V was trimmed by 5 bases and J by 6 bases, leaving 13 bases between them.

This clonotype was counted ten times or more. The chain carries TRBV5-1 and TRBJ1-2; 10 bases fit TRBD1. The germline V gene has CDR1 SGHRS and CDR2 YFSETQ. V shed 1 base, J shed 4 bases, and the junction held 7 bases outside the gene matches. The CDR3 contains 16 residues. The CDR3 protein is CASSLLPGQGTYGYTF. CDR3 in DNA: TGCGCCAGCAGCTTGTTACCGGGACAGGGGACCTATGGCTACACCTTC.

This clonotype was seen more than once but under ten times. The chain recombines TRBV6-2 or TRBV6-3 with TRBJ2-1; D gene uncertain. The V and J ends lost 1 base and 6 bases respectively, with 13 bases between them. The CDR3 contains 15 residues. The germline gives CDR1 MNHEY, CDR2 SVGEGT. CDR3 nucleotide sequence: TGTGCCAGCAGTTACTTGGCATGGCTCGGCAATGAGCAGTTCTTC. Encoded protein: CASSYLAWLGNEQFF.

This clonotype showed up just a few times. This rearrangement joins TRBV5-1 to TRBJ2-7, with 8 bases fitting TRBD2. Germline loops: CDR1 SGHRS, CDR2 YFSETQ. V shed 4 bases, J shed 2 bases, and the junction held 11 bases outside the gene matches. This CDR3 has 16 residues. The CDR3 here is CASSTSGGGVAYEQYF. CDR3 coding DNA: TGCGCCAGCAGCACCAGCGGGGGCGGGGTGGCCTACGAGCAGTACTTC.

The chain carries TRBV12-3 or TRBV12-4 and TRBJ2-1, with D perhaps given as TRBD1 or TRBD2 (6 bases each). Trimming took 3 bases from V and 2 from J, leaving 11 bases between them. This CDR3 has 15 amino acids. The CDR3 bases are TGTGCCAGCAGTTTGGGGGGCCGTACCTACAATGAGCAGTTCTTC. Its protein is CASSLGGRTYNEQFF.

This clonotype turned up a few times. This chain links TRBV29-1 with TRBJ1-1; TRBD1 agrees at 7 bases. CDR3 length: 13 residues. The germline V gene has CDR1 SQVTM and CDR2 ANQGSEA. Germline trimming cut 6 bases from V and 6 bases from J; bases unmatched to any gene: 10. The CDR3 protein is CSVSEGAHAEAFF. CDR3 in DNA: TGCAGCGTATCCGAGGGGGCTCACGCTGAAGCTTTCTTT.

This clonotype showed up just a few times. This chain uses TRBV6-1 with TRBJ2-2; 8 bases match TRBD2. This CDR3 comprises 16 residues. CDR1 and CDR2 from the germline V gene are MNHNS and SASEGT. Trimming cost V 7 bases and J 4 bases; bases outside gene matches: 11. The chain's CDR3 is CASTSWAGGGTGELFF. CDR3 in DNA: TGTGCCAGCACCTCATGGGCCGGGGGGGGCACCGGGGAGCTGTTTTTT.

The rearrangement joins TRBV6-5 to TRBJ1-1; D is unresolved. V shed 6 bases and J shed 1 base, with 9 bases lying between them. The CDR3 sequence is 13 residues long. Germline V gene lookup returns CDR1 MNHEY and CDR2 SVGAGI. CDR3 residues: CASRRSGNTEAFF. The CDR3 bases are TGTGCCAGCAGAAGATCCGGGAACACTGAAGCTTTCTTT.

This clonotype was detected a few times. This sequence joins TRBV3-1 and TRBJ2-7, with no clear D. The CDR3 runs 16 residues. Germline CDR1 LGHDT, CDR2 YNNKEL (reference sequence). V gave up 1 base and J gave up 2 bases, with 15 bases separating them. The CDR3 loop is CASSQGAPRSAYEQYF. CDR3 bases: TGTGCCAGCAGCCAAGGAGCCCCCCGGTCGGCCTACGAGCAGTACTTC.

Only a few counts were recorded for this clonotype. CDR3 coding DNA: TGCAGTGCTAGAGGCGAGAGGACTAGCGGGAGGGCCGCTTACGAGCAGTACTTC. It translates to CSARGERTSGRAAYEQYF. The genes are TRBV20-1 and TRBJ2-7, with 15 bases matching TRBD2. The trim removed 1 base at V and 4 bases at J, leaving 11 bases unmatched. The CDR3 contains 18 residues. Looked up from germline, CDR1 is DFQATT and CDR2 is SNEGSKA (reference sequence).

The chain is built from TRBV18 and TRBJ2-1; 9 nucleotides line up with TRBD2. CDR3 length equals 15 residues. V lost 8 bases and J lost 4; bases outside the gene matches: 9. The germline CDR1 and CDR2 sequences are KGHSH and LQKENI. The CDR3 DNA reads TGTGCCAGCGACTCTAGCGGGGTGGGGTACAATGAGCAGTTCTTC. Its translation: CASDSSGVGYNEQFF.

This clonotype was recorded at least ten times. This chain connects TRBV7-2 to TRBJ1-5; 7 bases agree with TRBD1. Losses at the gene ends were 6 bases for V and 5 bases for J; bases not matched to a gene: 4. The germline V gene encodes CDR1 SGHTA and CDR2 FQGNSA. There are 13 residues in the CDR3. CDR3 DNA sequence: TGTGCCAGCAGTCATGACAGGGATCAGCCCCAGCATTTT. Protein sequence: CASSHDRDQPQHF.

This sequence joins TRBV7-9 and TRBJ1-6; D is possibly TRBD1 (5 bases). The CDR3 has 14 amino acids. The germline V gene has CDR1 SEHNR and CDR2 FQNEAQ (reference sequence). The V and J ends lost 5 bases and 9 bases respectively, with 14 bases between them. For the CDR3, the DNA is TGTGCCAGCAGCCCTATCAGGGCGGGTTCACCCCTCCACTTT. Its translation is CASSPIRAGSPLHF.

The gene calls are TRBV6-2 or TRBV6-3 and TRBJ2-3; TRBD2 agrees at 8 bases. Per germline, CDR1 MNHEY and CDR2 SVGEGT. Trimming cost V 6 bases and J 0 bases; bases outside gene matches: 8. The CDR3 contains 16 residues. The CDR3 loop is CASRPGLGLSTDTQYF. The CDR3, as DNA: TGTGCCAGCAGACCGGGACTAGGTCTTAGCACAGATACGCAGTATTTT.

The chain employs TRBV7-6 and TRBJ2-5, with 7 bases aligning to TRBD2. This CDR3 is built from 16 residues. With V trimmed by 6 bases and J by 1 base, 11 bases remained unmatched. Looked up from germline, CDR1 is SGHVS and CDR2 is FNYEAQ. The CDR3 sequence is CASRGGDPRGQETQYF. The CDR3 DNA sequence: TGTGCCAGCAGGGGGGGGGACCCGCGGGGCCAAGAGACCCAGTACTTC.

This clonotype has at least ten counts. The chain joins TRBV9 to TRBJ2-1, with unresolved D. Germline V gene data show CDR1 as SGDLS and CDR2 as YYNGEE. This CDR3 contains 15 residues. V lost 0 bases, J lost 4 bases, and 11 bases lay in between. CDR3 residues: CASSVEGGTYNEQFF. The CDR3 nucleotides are TGTGCCAGCAGCGTAGAAGGTGGCACGTACAATGAGCAGTTCTTC.

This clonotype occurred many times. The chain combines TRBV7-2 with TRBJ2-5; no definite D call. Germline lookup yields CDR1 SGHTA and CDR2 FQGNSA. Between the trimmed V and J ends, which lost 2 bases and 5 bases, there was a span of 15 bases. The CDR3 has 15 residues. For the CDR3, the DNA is TGTGCCAGCAGCTTAACCGTCAACCCCCGGGAGACCCAGTACTTC. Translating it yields CASSLTVNPRETQYF.

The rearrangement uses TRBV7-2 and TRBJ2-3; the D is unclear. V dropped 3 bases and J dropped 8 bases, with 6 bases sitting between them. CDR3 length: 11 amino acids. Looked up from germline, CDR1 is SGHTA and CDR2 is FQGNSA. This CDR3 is CASSFDVTQYF. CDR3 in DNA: TGTGCCAGCAGCTTTGACGTTACGCAGTATTTT.

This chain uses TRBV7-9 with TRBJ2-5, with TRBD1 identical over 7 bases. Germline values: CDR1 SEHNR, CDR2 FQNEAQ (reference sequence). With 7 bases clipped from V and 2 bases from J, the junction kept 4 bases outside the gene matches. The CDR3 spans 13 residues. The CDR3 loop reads CASNGQEQETQYF. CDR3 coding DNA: TGTGCCAGCAACGGACAGGAGCAAGAGACCCAGTACTTC.

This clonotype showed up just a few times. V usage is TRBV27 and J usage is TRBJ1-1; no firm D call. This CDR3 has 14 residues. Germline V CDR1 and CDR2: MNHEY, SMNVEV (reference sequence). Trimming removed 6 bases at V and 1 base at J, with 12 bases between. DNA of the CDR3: TGTGCCAGCAGGCAGTGGGCAGCGAACACTGAAGCTTTCTTT. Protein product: CASRQWAANTEAFF.

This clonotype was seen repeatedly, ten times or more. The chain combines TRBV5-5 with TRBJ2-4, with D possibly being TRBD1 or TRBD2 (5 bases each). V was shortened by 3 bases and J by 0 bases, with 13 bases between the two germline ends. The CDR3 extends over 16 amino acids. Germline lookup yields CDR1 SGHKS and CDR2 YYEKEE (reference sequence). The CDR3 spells CASSSGRILAKNIQYF. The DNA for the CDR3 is TGTGCCAGCAGCTCGGGACGGATACTAGCCAAAAACATTCAGTACTTC.

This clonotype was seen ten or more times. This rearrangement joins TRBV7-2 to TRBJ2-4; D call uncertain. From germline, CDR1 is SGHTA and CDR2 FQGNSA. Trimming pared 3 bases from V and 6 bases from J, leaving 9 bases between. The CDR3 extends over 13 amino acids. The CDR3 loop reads CASSFLGGNIQYF. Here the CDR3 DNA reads TGTGCCAGCAGCTTCCTGGGTGGAAACATTCAGTACTTC.

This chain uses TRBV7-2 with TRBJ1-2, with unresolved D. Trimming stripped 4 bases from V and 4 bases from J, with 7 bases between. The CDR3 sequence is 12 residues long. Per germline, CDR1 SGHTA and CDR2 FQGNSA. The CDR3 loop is CASSYTPYGYTF. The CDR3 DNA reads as TGTGCCAGCAGCTACACTCCCTATGGCTACACCTTC.

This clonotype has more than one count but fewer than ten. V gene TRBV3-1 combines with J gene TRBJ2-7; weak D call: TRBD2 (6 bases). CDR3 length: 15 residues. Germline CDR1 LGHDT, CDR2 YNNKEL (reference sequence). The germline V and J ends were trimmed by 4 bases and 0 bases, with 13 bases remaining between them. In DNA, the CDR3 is TGTGCCAGCAGCCTAGTCGCGGGGAACTCCTACGAGCAGTACTTC. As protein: CASSLVAGNSYEQYF.

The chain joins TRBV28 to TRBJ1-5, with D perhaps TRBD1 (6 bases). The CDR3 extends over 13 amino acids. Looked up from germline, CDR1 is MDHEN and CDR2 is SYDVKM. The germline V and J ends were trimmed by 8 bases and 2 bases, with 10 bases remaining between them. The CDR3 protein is CASCRTGNQPQHF. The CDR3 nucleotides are TGTGCCAGCTGCCGGACAGGCAATCAGCCCCAGCATTTT.

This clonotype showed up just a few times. CDR3 DNA sequence: TGTGCCAGCAGCCAAGATTACGGAGGGGGCGCGAGGGTGCCCCAGCATTTT. It is translated as CASSQDYGGGARVPQHF. The chain has TRBV3-1 and TRBJ1-5, with 7 bases matching TRBD1. Germline CDR1 is LGHDT and CDR2 is YNNKEL (reference sequence). The CDR3 covers 17 residues. The trim removed 0 bases at V and 9 bases at J, leaving 14 bases unmatched. Full variable domain (remainder filled in from reference TRBV3-1 and TRBJ1-5): DTAVSQTPKYLVTQMGNDKSIKCEQNLGHDTMYWYKQDSKKFLKIMFSYNNKELIINETVPNRFSPKSPDKAHLNLHINSLELGDSAVYFCASSQDYGGGARVPQHFGDGTRLSIL.

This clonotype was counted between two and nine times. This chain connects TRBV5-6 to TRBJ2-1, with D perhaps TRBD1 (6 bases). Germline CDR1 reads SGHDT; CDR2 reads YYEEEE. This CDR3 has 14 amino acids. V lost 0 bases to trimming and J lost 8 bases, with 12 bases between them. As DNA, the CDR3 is TGTGCCAGCAGCTTGGTCGGAGCAGGGGATGAGCAGTTCTTC. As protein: CASSLVGAGDEQFF.